This TCR beta chain was obtained from a study of cytomegalovirus exposure and HLA in healthy donors. Turning to the study itself: About 85 million unique TCRs from HLA-typed donors were held in an early release of data.

V lost 4 bases and J lost 5; bases outside the gene matches: 5. The CDR3 is 13 residues long. Germline V gene data show CDR1 as SQVTM and CDR2 as ANQGSEA. General study findings and limits: Cytomegalovirus status, reportedly, was diagnosed with high specificity and sensitivity by the classifier. With further analysis later on, most CMV-associated TCR beta chains appeared HLA-restricted.

Note on this clone: The target antigen is unknown.

The PCR contained 60 Vbeta and 13 Jbeta primers. TCRdb's copy holds only in-frame clones and misses some; the assay was immunoSEQ multiplex PCR. Of approximately 140,000 clones in the sample, approximately 70% were seen once. Each donor was healthy, and each was a bone marrow donor. The sample comprised PBMCs. The sequence derives from a human donor in good health. V gene TRBV29-1 combines with J gene TRBJ1-5; 7 nucleotides align to TRBD1. DNA for the CDR3: TGCAGCGTTGGACAGGGCATCGATCAGCCCCAGCATTTT. This translates into CSVGQGIDQPQHF. The full variable domain, completed using reference TRBV29-1 and TRBJ1-5, is SAVISQKPSRDICQRGTSLTIQCQVDSQVTMMFWYRQQPGQSLTLIATANQGSEATYESGFVIDKFPISRPNLTFSTLTVSNMSPEDSSIYLCSVGQGIDQPQHFGDGTRLSIL.